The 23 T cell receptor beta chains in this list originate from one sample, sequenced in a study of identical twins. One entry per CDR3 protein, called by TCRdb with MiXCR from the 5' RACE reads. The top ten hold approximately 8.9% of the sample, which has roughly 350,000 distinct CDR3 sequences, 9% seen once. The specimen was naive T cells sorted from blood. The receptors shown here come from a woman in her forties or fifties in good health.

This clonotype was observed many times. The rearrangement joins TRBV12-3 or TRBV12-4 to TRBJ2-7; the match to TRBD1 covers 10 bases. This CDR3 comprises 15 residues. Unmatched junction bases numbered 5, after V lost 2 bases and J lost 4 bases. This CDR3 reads CASSLSTGGKYEQYF. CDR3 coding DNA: TGTGCCAGCAGTTTATCGACAGGGGGCAAATACGAGCAGTACTTC.

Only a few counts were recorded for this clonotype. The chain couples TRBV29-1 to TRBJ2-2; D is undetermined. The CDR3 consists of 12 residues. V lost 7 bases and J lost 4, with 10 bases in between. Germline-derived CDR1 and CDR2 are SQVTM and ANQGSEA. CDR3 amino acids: CSAGGSTGELFF. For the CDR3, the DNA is TGCAGCGCAGGTGGTAGCACCGGGGAGCTGTTTTTT.

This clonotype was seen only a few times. CDR3 in DNA: TGTGCCAGCAGCGTAGCTAGCGGGCTCACAGATACGCAGTATTTT. This codes for CASSVASGLTDTQYF. The chain couples TRBV9 to TRBJ2-3; TRBD2 agrees at 8 bases. This CDR3 region has 15 residues. Germline V gene data show CDR1 as SGDLS and CDR2 as YYNGEE. With 0 bases clipped from V and 2 bases from J, the junction kept 2 bases outside the gene matches.

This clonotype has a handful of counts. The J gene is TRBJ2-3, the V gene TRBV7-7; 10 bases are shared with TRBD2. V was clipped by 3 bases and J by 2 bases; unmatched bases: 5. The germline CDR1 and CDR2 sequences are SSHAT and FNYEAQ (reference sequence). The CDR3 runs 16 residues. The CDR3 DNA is TGTGCCAGCAGCTTGGGAGCGGGAGGGCCCACAGATACGCAGTATTTT. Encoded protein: CASSLGAGGPTDTQYF.

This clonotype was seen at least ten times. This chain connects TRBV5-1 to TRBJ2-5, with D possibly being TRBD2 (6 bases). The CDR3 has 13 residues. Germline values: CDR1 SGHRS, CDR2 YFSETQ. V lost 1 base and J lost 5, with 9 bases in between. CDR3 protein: CASSLIREETQYF. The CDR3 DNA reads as TGCGCCAGCAGCTTGATCCGGGAGGAGACCCAGTACTTC. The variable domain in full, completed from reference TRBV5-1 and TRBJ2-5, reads KAGVTQTPRYLIKTRGQQVTLSCSPISGHRSVSWYQQTPGQGLQFLFEYFSETQRNKGNFPGRFSGRQFSNSRSEMNVSTLELGDSALYLCASSLIREETQYFGPGTRLLVL.

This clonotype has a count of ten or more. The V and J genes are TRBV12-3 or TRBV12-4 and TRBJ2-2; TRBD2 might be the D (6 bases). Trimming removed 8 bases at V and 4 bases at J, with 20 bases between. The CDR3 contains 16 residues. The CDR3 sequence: CASHYLPGGATGELFF. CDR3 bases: TGTGCCAGCCATTACCTGCCCGGCGGGGCCACCGGGGAGCTGTTTTTT.

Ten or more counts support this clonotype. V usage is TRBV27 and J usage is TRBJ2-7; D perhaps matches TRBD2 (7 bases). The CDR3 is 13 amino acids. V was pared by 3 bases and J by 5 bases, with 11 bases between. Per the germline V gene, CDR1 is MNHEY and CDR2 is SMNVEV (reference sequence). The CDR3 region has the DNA TGTGCCAGCAGTTTGCGGGGGCGCGACGAGCAGTACTTC. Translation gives CASSLRGRDEQYF.

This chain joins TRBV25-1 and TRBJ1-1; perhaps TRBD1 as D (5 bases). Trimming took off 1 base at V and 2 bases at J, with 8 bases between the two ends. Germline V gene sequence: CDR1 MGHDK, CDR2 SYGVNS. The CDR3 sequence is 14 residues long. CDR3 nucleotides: TGTGCCAGCAGTGAATGGGGCAGCAACACTGAAGCTTTCTTT. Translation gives CASSEWGSNTEAFF.

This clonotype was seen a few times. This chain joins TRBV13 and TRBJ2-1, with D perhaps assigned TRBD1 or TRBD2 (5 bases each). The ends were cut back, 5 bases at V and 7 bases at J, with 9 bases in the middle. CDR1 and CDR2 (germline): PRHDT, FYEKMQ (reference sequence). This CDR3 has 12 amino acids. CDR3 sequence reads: CASSDGANEQFF. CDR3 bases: TGTGCCAGCAGCGACGGGGCTAATGAGCAGTTCTTC.

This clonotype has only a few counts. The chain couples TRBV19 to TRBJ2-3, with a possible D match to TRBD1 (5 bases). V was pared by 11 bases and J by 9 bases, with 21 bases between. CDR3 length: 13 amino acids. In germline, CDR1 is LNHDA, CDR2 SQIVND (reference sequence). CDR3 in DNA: TGTGCCGCGTCCGGGTCGCTTAAGGGGACGCAGTATTTT. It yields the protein CAASGSLKGTQYF. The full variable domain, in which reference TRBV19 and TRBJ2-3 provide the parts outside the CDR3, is DGGITQSPKYLFRKEGQNVTLSCEQNLNHDAMYWYRQDPGQGLRLIYYSQIVNDFQKGDIAEGYSVSREKKESFPLTVTSAQKNPTAFYLCAASGSLKGTQYFGPGTRLTVL.

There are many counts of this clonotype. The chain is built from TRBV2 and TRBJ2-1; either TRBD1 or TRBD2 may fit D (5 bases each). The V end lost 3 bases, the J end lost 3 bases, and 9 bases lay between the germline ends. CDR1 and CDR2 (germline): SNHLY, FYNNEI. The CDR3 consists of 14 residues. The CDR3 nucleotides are TGTGCCAGCAGTGATGGGACCAACTACAATGAGCAGTTCTTC. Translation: CASSDGTNYNEQFF. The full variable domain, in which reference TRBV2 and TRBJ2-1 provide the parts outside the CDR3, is EPEVTQTPSHQVTQMGQEVILRCVPISNHLYFYWYRQILGQKVEFLVSFYNNEISEKSEIFDDQFSVERPDGSNFTLKIRSTKLEDSAMYFCASSDGTNYNEQFFGPGTRLTVL.

In DNA, the CDR3 is TGCGCCAGCAGCGCCTGGGGACTAGCGGGTAATGAGCAGTTCTTC. This sequence encodes CASSAWGLAGNEQFF. This chain uses TRBV5-1 with TRBJ2-1; 12 positions match TRBD2. This CDR3 is 15 amino acids long. Trimming took 4 bases from V and 7 from J; bases not matched to a gene: 6. Germline V gene data show CDR1 as SGHRS and CDR2 as YFSETQ.

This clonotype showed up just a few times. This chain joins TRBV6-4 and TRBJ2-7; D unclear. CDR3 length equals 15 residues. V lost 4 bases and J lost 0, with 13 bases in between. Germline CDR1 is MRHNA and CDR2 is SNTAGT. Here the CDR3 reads CASSVDGVSSYEQYF. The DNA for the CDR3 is TGTGCCAGCAGTGTCGACGGTGTGAGCTCCTACGAGCAGTACTTC.

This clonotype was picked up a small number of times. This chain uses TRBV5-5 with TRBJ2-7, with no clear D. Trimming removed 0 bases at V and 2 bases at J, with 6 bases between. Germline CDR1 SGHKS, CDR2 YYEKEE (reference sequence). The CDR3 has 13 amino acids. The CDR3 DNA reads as TGTGCCAGCAGCTTGGTTCAGACCTACGAGCAGTACTTC. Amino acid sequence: CASSLVQTYEQYF.

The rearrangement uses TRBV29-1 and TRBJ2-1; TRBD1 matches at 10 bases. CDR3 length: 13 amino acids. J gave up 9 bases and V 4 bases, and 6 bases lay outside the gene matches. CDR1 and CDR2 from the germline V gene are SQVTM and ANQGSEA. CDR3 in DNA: TGCAGCGTTGGACAGGGGGCCCGGGCTGAGCAGTTCTTC. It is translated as CSVGQGARAEQFF.

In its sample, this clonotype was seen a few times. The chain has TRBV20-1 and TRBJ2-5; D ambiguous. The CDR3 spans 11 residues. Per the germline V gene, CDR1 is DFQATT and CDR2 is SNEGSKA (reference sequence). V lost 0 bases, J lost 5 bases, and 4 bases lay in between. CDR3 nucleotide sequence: TGCAGTGCTAGAGAGCGGGAGACCCAGTACTTC. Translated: CSARERETQYF.

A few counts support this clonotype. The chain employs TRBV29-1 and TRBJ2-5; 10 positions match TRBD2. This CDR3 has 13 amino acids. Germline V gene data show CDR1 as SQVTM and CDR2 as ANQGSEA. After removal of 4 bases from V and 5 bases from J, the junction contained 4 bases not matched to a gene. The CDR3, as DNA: TGCAGCGTTGCAGCGGGAGGGCCGGAGACCCAGTACTTC. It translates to CSVAAGGPETQYF.

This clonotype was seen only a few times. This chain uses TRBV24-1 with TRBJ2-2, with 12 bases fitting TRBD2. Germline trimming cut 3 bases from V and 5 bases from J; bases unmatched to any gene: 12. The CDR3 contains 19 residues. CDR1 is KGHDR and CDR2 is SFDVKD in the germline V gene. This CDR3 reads CATSDAWTSGALQTGELFF. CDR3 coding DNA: TGTGCCACCAGTGATGCCTGGACTAGCGGGGCACTACAAACCGGGGAGCTGTTTTTT.

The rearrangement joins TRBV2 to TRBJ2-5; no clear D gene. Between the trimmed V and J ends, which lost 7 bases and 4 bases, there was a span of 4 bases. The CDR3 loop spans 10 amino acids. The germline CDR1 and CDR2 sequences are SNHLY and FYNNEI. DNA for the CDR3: TGTGCCAGCAATTCAGAGACCCAGTACTTC. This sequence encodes CASNSETQYF. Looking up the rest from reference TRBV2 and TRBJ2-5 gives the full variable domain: EPEVTQTPSHQVTQMGQEVILRCVPISNHLYFYWYRQILGQKVEFLVSFYNNEISEKSEIFDDQFSVERPDGSNFTLKIRSTKLEDSAMYFCASNSETQYFGPGTRLLVL.

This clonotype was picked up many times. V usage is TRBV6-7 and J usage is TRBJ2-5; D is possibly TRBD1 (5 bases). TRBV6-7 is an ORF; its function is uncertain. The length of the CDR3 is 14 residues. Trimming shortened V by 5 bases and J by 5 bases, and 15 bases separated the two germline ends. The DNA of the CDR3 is TGTGCCAGCAGTCCCCACGGACATTTCGAGACCCAGTACTTC. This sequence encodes CASSPHGHFETQYF.

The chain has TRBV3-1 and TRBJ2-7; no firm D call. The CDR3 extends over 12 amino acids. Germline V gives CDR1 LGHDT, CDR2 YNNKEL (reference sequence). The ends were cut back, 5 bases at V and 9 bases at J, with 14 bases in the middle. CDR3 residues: CASSARSPWQYV. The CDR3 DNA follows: TGTGCCAGCAGCGCAAGGTCTCCTTGGCAGTACGTC.

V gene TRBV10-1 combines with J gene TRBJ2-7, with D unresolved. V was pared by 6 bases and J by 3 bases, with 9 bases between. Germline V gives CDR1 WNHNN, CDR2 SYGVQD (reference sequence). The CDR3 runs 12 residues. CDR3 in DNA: TGCGCCAGCAGCCCCGGGTTCTACGAGCAGTACTTC. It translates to CASSPGFYEQYF.

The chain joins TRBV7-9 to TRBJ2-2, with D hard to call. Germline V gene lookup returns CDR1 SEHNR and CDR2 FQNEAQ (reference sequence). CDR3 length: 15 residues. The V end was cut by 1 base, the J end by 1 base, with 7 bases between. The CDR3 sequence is CASSLEHLNTGELFF. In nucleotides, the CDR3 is TGTGCCAGCAGCTTAGAACACCTGAACACCGGGGAGCTGTTTTTT.